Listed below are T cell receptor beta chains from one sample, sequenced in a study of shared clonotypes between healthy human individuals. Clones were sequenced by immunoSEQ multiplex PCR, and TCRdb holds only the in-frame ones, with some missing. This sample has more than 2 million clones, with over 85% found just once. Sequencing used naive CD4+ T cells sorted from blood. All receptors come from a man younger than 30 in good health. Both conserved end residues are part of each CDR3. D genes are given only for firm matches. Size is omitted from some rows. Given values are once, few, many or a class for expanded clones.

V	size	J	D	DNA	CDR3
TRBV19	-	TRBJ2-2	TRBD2	TGTGCCAGTAGTAGGGGGACTAGCGGGAGCACCGGGGAGCTGTTTTTT	CASSRGTSGSTGELFF
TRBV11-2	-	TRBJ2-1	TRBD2	TGTGCCAGCAGCTCGATAGCGGGGCTATACAATGAGCAGTTCTTC	CASSSIAGLYNEQFF
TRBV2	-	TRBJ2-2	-	TGTGCCAGCAGTGAAGTCGGGGTGGACACCGGGGAGCTGTTTTTT	CASSEVGVDTGELFF
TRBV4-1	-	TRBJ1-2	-	TGCGCCAGCAGCCAAAACACGGGGGGCTACACCTTC	CASSQNTGGYTF
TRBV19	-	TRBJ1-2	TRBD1	TGTGCCAGTAGTATAGGACAGGGCCGTCTTTTGGACTATGGCTACACCTTC	CASSIGQGRLLDYGYTF
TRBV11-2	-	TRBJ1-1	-	TGTGCCAGCAGCTTATCGGGGAACACTGAAGCTTTCTTT	CASSLSGNTEAFF
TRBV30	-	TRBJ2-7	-	TGTGCCTGGAGTGTAAGGGCAGACCACGAGCAGTACTTC	CAWSVRADHEQYF
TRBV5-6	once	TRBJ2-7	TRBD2	TGTGCCAGCAGCTTGTGGGGGGGTTACGAGCAGTACTTC	CASSLWGGYEQYF
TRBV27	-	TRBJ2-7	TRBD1	TGTGCCAGCAGGTTGACAGGGGTAGCCTACGAGCAGTACTTC	CASRLTGVAYEQYF
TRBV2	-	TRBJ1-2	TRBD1	TGTGCCAGCAGTGGGGGACAGGCTAATAACTATGGCTACACCTTC	CASSGGQANNYGYTF
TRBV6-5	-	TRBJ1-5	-	TGTGCCAGCAGCCGACGACAGGCCTATCAGCCCCAGCATTTT	CASSRRQAYQPQHF
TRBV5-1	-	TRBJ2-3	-	TGCGCCAGCAGCTTGGGACGGGACACCAGCACAGATACGCAGTATTTT	CASSLGRDTSTDTQYF
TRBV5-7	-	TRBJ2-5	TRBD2	TGTGCCAGCAGCCTGGGGGAGCGGGGGTCGATGGGAGAGACCCAGTACTTC	CASSLGERGSMGETQYF
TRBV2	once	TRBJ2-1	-	TGTGCCAGCAGAGACCTCGGGGGAGACAATGAGCAGTTCTTC	CASRDLGGDNEQFF
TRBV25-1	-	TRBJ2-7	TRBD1	TGTGCCAGCAGACAGACAGGGAACTCCTACGAGCAGTACTTC	CASRQTGNSYEQYF
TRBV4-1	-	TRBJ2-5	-	TGCGCCAGCAGCCAAGATTTACCAGGGGGACTTCCGGAGACCCAGTACTTC	CASSQDLPGGLPETQYF
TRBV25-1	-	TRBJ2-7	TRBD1	TGTGCCAGCAGTGTGTGGACAGGGGGCTTGGGTGAGCAGTACTTC	CASSVWTGGLGEQYF
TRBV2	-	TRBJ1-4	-	TGTGCCAGCAGTGAATCAAATCGGCTGTTTTTT	CASSESNRLFF
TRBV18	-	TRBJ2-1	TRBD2	TGTGCCAGCTCTCCCCAGCGGGGGGCCTTCAATGAGCAGTTCTTC	CASSPQRGAFNEQFF
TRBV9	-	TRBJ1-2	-	TGTGCCAGCAGCACCCCGGGACTCTATGGCTACACCTTC	CASSTPGLYGYTF
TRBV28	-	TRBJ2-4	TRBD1	TGTGCCAGCAGTTCAACCGGGACAGGGGTGGCCATTCAGTACTTC	CASSSTGTGVAIQYF
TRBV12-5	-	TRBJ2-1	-	TGTGCTAGTGGTTCTGGGTACAATGAGCAGTTCTTC	CASGSGYNEQFF
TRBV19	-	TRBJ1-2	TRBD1	TGTGCCAGTAGACGGGACAGGCCCGGGTTTGGCTACACCTTC	CASRRDRPGFGYTF
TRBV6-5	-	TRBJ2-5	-	TGTGCCAGCAGTTACTCGGGGGGATGGGAGACCCAGTACTTC	CASSYSGGWETQYF
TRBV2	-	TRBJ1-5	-	TGTGCCAGCAGTGAAGTAGGGTTTAGCAATCAGCCCCAGCATTTT	CASSEVGFSNQPQHF
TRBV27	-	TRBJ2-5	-	TGTGCCAGCAGTTCCCCCTCGAAGGGGGGAGAGACCCAGTACTTC	CASSSPSKGGETQYF
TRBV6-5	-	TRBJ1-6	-	TGTGCCAGCAGTCCCGCCGGGCCCCTTTATTCACCCCTCCACTTT	CASSPAGPLYSPLHF
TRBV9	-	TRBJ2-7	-	TGTGCCAGCAGCGCGGGGATGGGGGCGGGATCCTACGAGCAGTACTTC	CASSAGMGAGSYEQYF
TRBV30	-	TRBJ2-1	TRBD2	TGTGCCTGGGGACACGCCAGGACTAGCGGGTGGAATGAGCAGTTCTTC	CAWGHARTSGWNEQFF
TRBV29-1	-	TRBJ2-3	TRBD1	TGCAGCGTCCCCCGGACAGGGATCACAGATACGCAGTATTTT	CSVPRTGITDTQYF
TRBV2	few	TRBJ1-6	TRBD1	TGTGCCAGCAGGGAGACAGGGGGCTCTTCACCCCTCCACTTT	CASRETGGSSPLHF
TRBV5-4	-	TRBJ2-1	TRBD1	TGTGCCAGCAGCTTGGGACAGGGGAGTGAGCAGTTCTTC	CASSLGQGSEQFF
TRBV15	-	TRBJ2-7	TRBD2	TGTGCCACCAGCAGTGGCACTAGCGGCTACGAGCAGTACTTC	CATSSGTSGYEQYF
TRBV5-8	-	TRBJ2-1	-	TGTGCCAGCAGAACGACGAGTTGGGAAGAGCAGTTCTTC	CASRTTSWEEQFF
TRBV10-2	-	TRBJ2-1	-	TGCGCCAGCAGCCCGGAGGGGGTCTCCTACAATGAGCAGTTCTTC	CASSPEGVSYNEQFF
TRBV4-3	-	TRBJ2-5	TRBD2	TGCGCCAGCAGCCAAGATTGGGATAGCGGGAGGGCCCGGGAGACCCAGTACTTC	CASSQDWDSGRARETQYF
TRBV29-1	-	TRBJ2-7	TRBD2	TGCAGCGTAGGGACTAGCGGACCCTACGAGCAGTACTTC	CSVGTSGPYEQYF
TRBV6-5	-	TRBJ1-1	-	TGTGCCAGCAGTTACTTACCAGGGGAGTCAACTGAAGCTTTCTTT	CASSYLPGESTEAFF
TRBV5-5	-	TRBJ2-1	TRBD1	TGTGCCAGCAGCTTCTCCACAGGGGCCTACAATGAGCAGTTCTTC	CASSFSTGAYNEQFF
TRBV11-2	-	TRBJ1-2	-	TGTGCCAGCAGCCCGACTTCTCCGGTTAATGGCTACACCTTC	CASSPTSPVNGYTF
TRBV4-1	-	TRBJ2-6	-	TGCGCCAGCCAACTGGATTTGGGGGCTGGGGCCAACGTCCTGACTTTC	CASQLDLGAGANVLTF